Listed below are T cell receptor beta chains from one sample, sequenced in a study of technical replicates of blood from four donors. Profiled with immunoSEQ multiplex PCR; TCRdb holds only in-frame clones, not every one. The sample has roughly 69,000 clones, around nine tenths seen once. Sequenced input: PBMCs. These receptors originate from a human donor in good health. Some clones in this sample may be carry-over from other donors' samples. Both conserved end residues are part of each CDR3. The D gene is left open where the match is weak. Expanded clones are given a class, and other clones once, few, many or no size at all.

clone_size | j_call | v_call | d_call | cdr3_aa | cdr3_nt
- | TRBJ2-1 | TRBV7-2 | - | CASSSPRGRFEEQFF | TGTGCCAGCAGCTCGCCCCGGGGGAGATTTGAGGAGCAGTTCTTC
once | TRBJ2-3 | TRBV10-3 | TRBD2 | CATSGGGALDTQYF | TGTGCCACCTCGGGCGGGGGGGCCTTAGATACGCAGTATTTT
- | TRBJ2-1 | TRBV7-3 | - | CASSLNGQYNEQFF | TGTGCCAGCAGCTTGAACGGACAATACAATGAGCAGTTCTTC
- | TRBJ2-7 | TRBV29-1 | - | CSVGQGGEQYF | TGCAGCGTTGGACAGGGAGGCGAGCAGTACTTC
- | TRBJ2-7 | TRBV27 | TRBD2 | CASSLTSGGFYEQYF | TGTGCCAGCAGTTTAACTAGCGGGGGTTTCTACGAGCAGTACTTC
- | TRBJ2-3 | TRBV6-1 | - | CASSGSGHTDTQYF | TGTGCCAGCAGTGGTTCAGGACACACAGATACGCAGTATTTT
- | TRBJ1-1 | TRBV28 | - | CASRGSRGAITEAFF | TGTGCCAGCAGGGGGTCGCGGGGGGCCATCACTGAAGCTTTCTTT
- | TRBJ2-5 | TRBV19 | - | CASNNYLQETQYF | TGTGCCAGTAATAACTATCTACAAGAGACCCAGTACTTC
- | TRBJ2-5 | TRBV10-3 | TRBD1 | CAISESDRAQETQYF | TGTGCCATCAGTGAGTCCGACAGGGCTCAAGAGACCCAGTACTTC
- | TRBJ2-3 | TRBV27 | - | CASSPRGRGVTDTQYF | TGTGCCAGCAGTCCCAGGGGCAGGGGGGTCACAGATACGCAGTATTTT
- | TRBJ2-1 | TRBV10-3 | TRBD2 | CAISESTGLAGRDEQFF | TGTGCCATCAGTGAGTCGACCGGACTAGCGGGGCGCGATGAGCAGTTCTTC
- | TRBJ2-2 | TRBV7-3 | - | CASSLTGLLNTGELFF | TGTGCCAGCAGCTTAACTGGACTCCTAAACACCGGGGAGCTGTTTTTT
- | TRBJ1-2 | TRBV7-8 | - | CASSLERVTGQSSGYTF | TGTGCCAGCAGCTTAGAACGGGTAACAGGGCAATCATCTGGCTACACCTTC
- | TRBJ2-5 | TRBV6-5 | TRBD1 | CASGQGAGAEETQYF | TGTGCCAGCGGACAGGGGGCGGGGGCGGAAGAGACCCAGTACTTC
- | TRBJ2-1 | TRBV4-2 | TRBD2 | CASSRGLAEYNEQFF | TGTGCCAGCAGCCGAGGACTAGCGGAGTACAATGAGCAGTTCTTC
- | TRBJ2-7 | TRBV4-3 | TRBD1 | CASSQGGQGYEQYF | TGCGCCAGCAGCCAAGGTGGACAGGGGTACGAGCAGTACTTC
few | TRBJ1-2 | TRBV2 | - | CASLPTGGYTF | TGTGCCAGCCTCCCCACCGGTGGCTACACCTTC
- | TRBJ1-6 | TRBV18 | TRBD1 | CASSLFDRGDSPLHF | TGTGCCAGCTCACTATTCGACAGGGGGGATTCACCCCTCCACTTT
- | TRBJ1-6 | TRBV13 | - | CASSWAGDNSPLHF | TGTGCCAGCAGCTGGGCAGGGGATAATTCACCCCTCCACTTT
- | TRBJ2-3 | TRBV29-1 | TRBD1 | CSANRGMTDTQYF | TGCAGCGCGAACAGGGGTATGACAGATACGCAGTATTTT
- | TRBJ1-6 | TRBV5-1 | - | CASSLAAMGRSSYNSPLHF | TGCGCCAGCAGCTTGGCCGCAATGGGCAGAAGCTCCTATAATTCACCCCTCCACTTT
- | TRBJ1-4 | TRBV18 | - | CASSLSSVGSGEKLFF | TGTGCCAGCTCACTTTCCTCGGTGGGCAGTGGGGAAAAACTGTTTTTT
- | TRBJ2-3 | TRBV11-2 | TRBD1 | CASSYRTGSTDTQYF | TGTGCCAGCAGCTACCGGACAGGGTCCACAGATACGCAGTATTTT
- | TRBJ2-7 | TRBV5-1 | TRBD2 | CASSLDGGAYEQYF | TGCGCCAGCAGCTTGGACGGGGGGGCTTACGAGCAGTACTTC
- | TRBJ1-1 | TRBV4-3 | - | CASSQDETAWTEAFF | TGCGCCAGCAGCCAAGATGAGACAGCCTGGACTGAAGCTTTCTTT
- | TRBJ2-5 | TRBV9 | - | CASSLSPGGGETQYF | TGTGCCAGCAGCCTCTCACCCGGCGGAGGGGAGACCCAGTACTTC